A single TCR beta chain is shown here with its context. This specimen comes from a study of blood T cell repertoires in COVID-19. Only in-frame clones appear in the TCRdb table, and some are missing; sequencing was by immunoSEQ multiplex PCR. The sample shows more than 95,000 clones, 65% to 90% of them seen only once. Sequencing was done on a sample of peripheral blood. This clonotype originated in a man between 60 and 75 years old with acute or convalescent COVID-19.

The CDR3 sequence: CASSLATGFGNTIYF. In DNA form, the CDR3 reads TGCGCCAGCAGCTTGGCGACAGGGTTCGGAAACACCATATATTTT. The rearrangement uses TRBV5-1 and TRBJ1-3; TRBD1 matches at 7 bases. The CDR3 is 15 amino acids. Germline lookup yields CDR1 SGHRS and CDR2 YFSETQ. Trimming cost V 0 bases and J 4 bases; bases outside gene matches: 4.